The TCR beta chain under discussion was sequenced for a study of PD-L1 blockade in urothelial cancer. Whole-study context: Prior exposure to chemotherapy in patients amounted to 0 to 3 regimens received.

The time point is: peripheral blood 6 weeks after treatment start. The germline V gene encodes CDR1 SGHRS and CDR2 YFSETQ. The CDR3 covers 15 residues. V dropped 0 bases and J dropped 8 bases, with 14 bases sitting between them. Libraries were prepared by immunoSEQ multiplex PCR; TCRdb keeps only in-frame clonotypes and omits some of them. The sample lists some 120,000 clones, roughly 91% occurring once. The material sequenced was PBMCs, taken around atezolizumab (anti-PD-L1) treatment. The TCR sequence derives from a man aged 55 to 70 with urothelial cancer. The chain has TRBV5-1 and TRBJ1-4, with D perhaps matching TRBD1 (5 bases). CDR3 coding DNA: TGCGCCAGCAGCTTGGCCTTGGGGCGGATGGAAAAACTGTTTTTT. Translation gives CASSLALGRMEKLFF. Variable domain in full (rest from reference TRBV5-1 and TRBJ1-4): KAGVTQTPRYLIKTRGQQVTLSCSPISGHRSVSWYQQTPGQGLQFLFEYFSETQRNKGNFPGRFSGRQFSNSRSEMNVSTLELGDSALYLCASSLALGRMEKLFFGSGTQLSVL.